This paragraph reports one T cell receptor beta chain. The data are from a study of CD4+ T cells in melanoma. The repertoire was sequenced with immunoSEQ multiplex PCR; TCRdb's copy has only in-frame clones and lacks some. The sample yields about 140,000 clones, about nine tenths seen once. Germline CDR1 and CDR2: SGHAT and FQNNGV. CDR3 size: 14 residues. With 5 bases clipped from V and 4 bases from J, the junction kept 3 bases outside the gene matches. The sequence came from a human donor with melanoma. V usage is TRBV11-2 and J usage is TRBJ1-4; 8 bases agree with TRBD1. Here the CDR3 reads CASSPGQVNEKLFF. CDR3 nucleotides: TGTGCCAGCAGCCCGGGACAGGTTAATGAAAAACTGTTTTTT.